The clone carrying this TCR beta chain occurred a few times. Its antigen is not identified. Use of 60 Vbeta and 13 Jbeta primers characterized the PCR. The repertoire was sequenced with immunoSEQ multiplex PCR; TCRdb's copy has only in-frame clones and lacks some. The data contain fewer than 200,000 clones, roughly 9.5% of them singletons. The data belong to a study of cytomegalovirus exposure and HLA in healthy donors. Points from the study as a whole: According to an earlier analysis, most TCR beta V segments yielded productive rearrangements about 87% or about 30% of the time.

The ends lost 4 bases at V and 4 bases at J; junction bases unmatched: 4. Germline values: CDR1 SGHTS, CDR2 YDEGEE. There are 13 residues in the CDR3. Healthy individuals who donated bone marrow served as the donors. The TCR comes from a woman aged 25 to 39 in good health and CMV-seropositive. Input material: PBMCs. This chain links TRBV5-8 with TRBJ2-7, with 8 bases fitting TRBD2. The chain's CDR3 is CASSRGLVYEQYF. CDR3 nucleotides: TGTGCCAGCAGCCGGGGACTAGTATACGAGCAGTACTTC.